This record covers a single TCR beta chain. The target antigen is unknown. The germline V and J ends were trimmed by 5 bases and 5 bases, with 10 bases remaining between them. Germline V lookup: CDR1 SEHNR, CDR2 FQNEAQ (reference sequence). The CDR3 loop spans 13 amino acids. These data belong to a study of cytomegalovirus exposure and HLA in healthy donors. Study-level findings and limits: Prior analysis indicated that the majority of TCR beta V segments exhibited productivity approximately 90% or approximately 30% of the time. Common viral pathogens seemed, in a later analysis, to connect with several of the most significant clusters. Cytomegalovirus association was assigned to about 150 TCR beta chains.

PCR primers comprised 60 Vbeta and 13 Jbeta primers. Produced via immunoSEQ multiplex PCR; TCRdb's table is partial and in-frame only. The sample has roughly 66,000 clones, roughly four fifths seen once. The sequence was obtained from a man between 45 and 60 years old in good health and CMV-seronegative. The chain joins TRBV7-9 to TRBJ2-1; no definite D call. The material sequenced was PBMCs. DNA of the CDR3: TGTGCCAGCAGCGGGCAGTGGGACAATGAGCAGTTCTTC. Protein: CASSGQWDNEQFF.